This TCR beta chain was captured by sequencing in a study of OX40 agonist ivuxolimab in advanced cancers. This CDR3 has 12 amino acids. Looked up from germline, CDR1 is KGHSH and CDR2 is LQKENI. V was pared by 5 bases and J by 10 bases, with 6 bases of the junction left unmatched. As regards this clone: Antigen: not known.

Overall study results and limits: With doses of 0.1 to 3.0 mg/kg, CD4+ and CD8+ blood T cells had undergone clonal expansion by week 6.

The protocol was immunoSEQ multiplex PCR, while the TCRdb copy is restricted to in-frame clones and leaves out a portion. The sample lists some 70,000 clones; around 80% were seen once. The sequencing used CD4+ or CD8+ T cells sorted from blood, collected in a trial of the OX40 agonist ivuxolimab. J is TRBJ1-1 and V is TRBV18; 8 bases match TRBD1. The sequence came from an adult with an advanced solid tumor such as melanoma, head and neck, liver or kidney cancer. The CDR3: CASSSQGARAFF. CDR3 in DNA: TGTGCCAGCTCATCGCAGGGGGCCAGAGCTTTCTTT.